The T cell receptor (beta chain) under discussion was sequenced for a study of blood T cell repertoires in COVID-19. Study details: The analysed material was cDNA or gDNA that came from T cells, B-cell-depleted T cells, or PBMCs.

The method was immunoSEQ multiplex PCR; TCRdb's version includes in-frame clones alone and lacks a portion of them. The sample consists of over 200,000 clones, approximately 89% of them appearing once. This CDR3 comprises 14 residues. The germline V and J ends were trimmed by 0 bases and 4 bases, with 9 bases remaining between them. Per germline, CDR1 SNHLY and CDR2 FYNNEI. The origin of this receptor is a middle-aged man who had recovered from COVID-19. The sample taken for sequencing was peripheral blood. The genes are TRBV2 and TRBJ1-2; a weak D match, TRBD1 (5 bases). CDR3 amino acids: CASSEARGSYGYTF. The CDR3 DNA reads as TGTGCCAGCAGTGAAGCTCGGGGGAGCTATGGCTACACCTTC.